One sample yielded the 12 T cell receptor beta chains listed below, sequenced in a study of blood T cell repertoires in COVID-19. The method was immunoSEQ multiplex PCR; TCRdb's version includes in-frame clones alone and lacks a portion of them. In the table there are around 1,900 clones, approximately 62% of which are singletons. Sequences were obtained from peripheral blood. The receptors stem from a man between 65 and 85 years old with active COVID-19.

This clone is categorized as medium-sized. The gene calls are TRBV4-1 and TRBJ1-1; the match to TRBD1 covers 8 bases. Germline V gene lookup returns CDR1 MGHRA and CDR2 YSYEKL. CDR3 size: 16 residues. V shed 4 bases, J shed 0 bases, and the junction held 7 bases outside the gene matches. DNA for the CDR3: TGCGCCAGCAGCCGAGAGAGGGACAGGCTGAACACTGAAGCTTTCTTT. The encoded protein is CASSRERDRLNTEAFF.

The chain joins TRBV27 to TRBJ2-7; 9 positions match TRBD1. Looked up from germline, CDR1 is MNHEY and CDR2 is SMNVEV (reference sequence). The trim removed 3 bases at V and 6 bases at J, leaving 3 bases unmatched. The CDR3 is 13 amino acids. The CDR3, as DNA: TGTGCCAGCAGTTTCGACAGGGGGGGCGAGCAGTACTTC. Encoded protein: CASSFDRGGEQYF.

The chain is built from TRBV3-1 (or the pseudogene TRBV3-2) and TRBJ2-1, with TRBD1 matching 7 bases. Germline V CDR1 and CDR2: LGHDT, YNNKEL (reference sequence). J lost 4 bases, V lost 0 bases, and 9 bases had no gene match. CDR3 length: 17 residues. CDR3 protein: CASSQDMTGNRYNEQFF. In DNA, the CDR3 is TGTGCCAGCAGCCAAGATATGACAGGGAATCGGTACAATGAGCAGTTCTTC.

This clone appeared a few times. The chain is built from TRBV18 and TRBJ1-4, with D perhaps TRBD1 (6 bases). With 3 bases removed from V and 10 bases from J, the gap between germline ends came to 12 bases. The CDR3 is 13 amino acids. CDR1 and CDR2 (germline): KGHSH, LQKENI. The CDR3 DNA reads TGTGCCAGCTCACCCGACGGGGGGCGAAAACTGTTTTTT. This sequence encodes CASSPDGGRKLFF.

This clone has a handful of counts. The chain links TRBV5-1 to TRBJ1-5; maybe TRBD1 (6 bases). The CDR3 contains 15 residues. With 1 base removed from V and 4 bases from J, the gap between germline ends came to 12 bases. Germline V lookup: CDR1 SGHRS, CDR2 YFSETQ. The CDR3 loop reads CASSLTGSENQPQHF. CDR3 sequence (DNA): TGCGCCAGCAGCTTGACAGGGAGCGAGAATCAGCCCCAGCATTTT.

J is TRBJ1-6 and V is TRBV6-5; 8 nucleotides line up with TRBD1. The CDR3 extends over 14 amino acids. The J segment lost 10 bases and the V segment lost 5 bases, leaving 7 bases of the junction unmatched. CDR1 is MNHEY and CDR2 is SVGAGI in the germline V gene. The CDR3 DNA reads as TGTGCCAGCAGTCGACAGGGGAAGAGCTCACCCCTCCACTTT. It is translated as CASSRQGKSSPLHF.

This clone is labeled medium-sized. The V and J genes are TRBV4-3 and TRBJ2-1; perhaps TRBD2 as D (5 bases). This CDR3 contains 16 residues. Germline CDR1 is LGHNA and CDR2 is YSLEER. V was clipped by 2 bases and J by 5 bases, with 16 bases between them. CDR3 nucleotides: TGCGCCAGCAGCCAAAGCGGTCCTTACCTCGACAATGAGCAGTTCTTC. This encodes CASSQSGPYLDNEQFF.

V and J are TRBV3-1 (or the pseudogene TRBV3-2) and TRBJ2-2; 7 bases are shared with TRBD2. CDR1 and CDR2 (germline): LGHDT, YNNKEL (reference sequence). The CDR3 is 18 amino acids. V was pared by 4 bases and J by 4 bases, with 15 bases of the junction left unmatched. The DNA for the CDR3 is TGTGCCAGCAGCCTCCCTGGGGTGCGGGAGTCGGGCACCGGGGAGCTGTTTTTT. This gives the protein CASSLPGVRESGTGELFF.

This clone was seen a single time. V usage is TRBV7-6 and J usage is TRBJ2-3; TRBD1 matches 7 bases. V was pared by 4 bases and J by 2 bases, with 6 bases of the junction left unmatched. The CDR3 sequence is 15 residues long. Per the germline V gene, CDR1 is SGHVS and CDR2 is FNYEAQ. CDR3 coding DNA: TGTGCCAGCAGCTCAACAGGGGTCCCCACAGATACGCAGTATTTT. Residues: CASSSTGVPTDTQYF. Variable domain in full (rest from reference TRBV7-6 and TRBJ2-3): GAGVSQSPRYKVTKRGQDVALRCDPISGHVSLYWYRQALGQGPEFLTYFNYEAQQDKSGLPNDRFSAERPEGSISTLTIQRTEQRDSAMYRCASSSTGVPTDTQYFGPGTRLTVL.

The rearrangement joins TRBV5-1 to TRBJ2-7; 7 nucleotides line up with TRBD2. CDR1 and CDR2 (germline): SGHRS, YFSETQ. CDR3 length: 14 residues. V lost 2 bases to trimming and J lost 3 bases; unmatched junction nucleotides: 5. The CDR3 coding sequence is TGCGCCAGCAGCTTCGGGGGAGGGTTCTACGAGCAGTACTTC. This encodes CASSFGGGFYEQYF.

The chain is built from TRBV5-1 and TRBJ2-3; 8 bases align to TRBD2. Germline assignment: CDR1 SGHRS and CDR2 YFSETQ. CDR3 length equals 18 residues. Unmatched junction bases numbered 10, after V lost 0 bases and J lost 1 base. The CDR3: CASSLGLAIGWGTDTQYF. CDR3 bases: TGCGCCAGCAGCTTGGGACTAGCGATCGGGTGGGGCACAGATACGCAGTATTTT.

The chain couples TRBV9 to TRBJ2-2; TRBD2 agrees at 7 bases. Germline CDR1 reads SGDLS; CDR2 reads YYNGEE. The ends lost 3 bases at V and 6 bases at J; junction bases unmatched: 11. The CDR3 length is 16 residues. As DNA, the CDR3 is TGTGCCAGCAGCGCCCGACTAGCTTTAGAGTCCGGGGAGCTGTTTTTT. Translated: CASSARLALESGELFF.